Listed below are T cell receptor beta chains from one sample, sequenced in a study of shared clonotypes between healthy human individuals. Libraries were prepared by immunoSEQ multiplex PCR; TCRdb keeps only in-frame clonotypes and omits some of them. The sample lists some 2 million clones; approximately 95% were seen once. The specimen was naive CD4+ T cells sorted from blood. These TCRs come from a man aged 18 to 29 in good health. CDR3s include the opening cysteine and the closing phenylalanine or tryptophan. D genes are given only for firm matches. Clone size, where shown, is once, few, many, or a class for clones that have expanded.

D gene	CDR3 length	V gene	clone size	J gene	CDR3 DNA	CDR3 protein
.	15	TRBV7-9	.	TRBJ1-1	TGTGCCAGCAGCCCCGGACCAGGCGGGAACACTGAAGCTTTCTTT	CASSPGPGGNTEAFF
.	15	TRBV2	.	TRBJ2-5	TGTGCCAGCAGTGTCTCGGGACGTGATACAGAGACCCAGTACTTC	CASSVSGRDTETQYF
.	13	TRBV5-1	.	TRBJ1-2	TGCGCCAGCAGCTTGGATACACCCTCAACCTACACCTTC	CASSLDTPSTYTF
TRBD2	13	TRBV9	.	TRBJ2-7	TGTGCCAGCATTGCGGGGGTCCTCTACGAGCAGTACTTC	CASIAGVLYEQYF
.	13	TRBV11-2	.	TRBJ2-7	TGTGCCAGCAGCTTTCTACAGGGAGGCGAGCAGTACTTC	CASSFLQGGEQYF
TRBD2	14	TRBV6-6	.	TRBJ2-1	TGTGCCAGCTCCGGGGGGAGCTCCTACAATGAGCAGTTCTTC	CASSGGSSYNEQFF
.	13	TRBV7-2	.	TRBJ2-5	TGTGCCAGCAGTTGGGGCCTTGAAGAGACCCAGTACTTC	CASSWGLEETQYF
.	14	TRBV18	.	TRBJ2-3	TGTGCCAGCTCTGTGAGTAACCCGGGAGATACGCAGTATTTT	CASSVSNPGDTQYF
.	17	TRBV9	.	TRBJ2-2	TGTGCCAGCAGCCCCCAAGGAAGGGGTTCAAACACCGGGGAGCTGTTTTTT	CASSPQGRGSNTGELFF
.	15	TRBV5-4	.	TRBJ2-5	TGTGCCAGCAGCTTGGATATTAGTGTTCAAGAGACCCAGTACTTC	CASSLDISVQETQYF
.	13	TRBV2	.	TRBJ1-2	TGTGCCAGCAGTGAACTTGAGATGGGGGGCTACACCTTC	CASSELEMGGYTF
.	12	TRBV5-1	.	TRBJ2-1	TGCGCCAGCAGCCTAGATAACAATGAGCAGTTCTTC	CASSLDNNEQFF
.	13	TRBV6-1	.	TRBJ2-7	TGTGCCAGCAAGAGCAGGGCCTCCTACGAGCAGTACTTC	CASKSRASYEQYF
.	13	TRBV7-7	.	TRBJ1-1	TGTGCTAGCAGCTTAAACAGCTACACTGAAGCTTTCTTT	CASSLNSYTEAFF
.	14	TRBV30	.	TRBJ1-6	TGTGCCCGGAGCAGGGTGGGATTGAATTCACCCCTCCACTTT	CARSRVGLNSPLHF
TRBD1	14	TRBV30	once	TRBJ1-3	TGTGCCTGGGCCCACAGGGGGACTGGAAACACCATATATTTT	CAWAHRGTGNTIYF
.	15	TRBV18	.	TRBJ2-5	TGTGCCAGCTCAAGATCGTCACAGGGTGCGGAGACCCAGTACTTC	CASSRSSQGAETQYF
.	14	TRBV7-3	.	TRBJ2-3	TGTGCCAGCAGCCAACTTGGGCCCACAGATACGCAGTATTTT	CASSQLGPTDTQYF
.	20	TRBV12-2	.	TRBJ1-6	TGTGCAAGTCGCTTATTCCCCGCCCCTCGACAAGGGCGAAAGAATTCACCCCTCCACTTT	CASRLFPAPRQGRKNSPLHF
.	11	TRBV30	.	TRBJ2-5	TGTGCCTGGAGTGCGCGGGAGACCCAGTACTTC	CAWSARETQYF
.	11	TRBV10-2	.	TRBJ1-4	TGCGCCAGCGAGAGGAATGAAAAACTGTTTTTT	CASERNEKLFF
.	13	TRBV2	.	TRBJ2-7	TGTGCCAGCAGTCGGCTAGCCGGGGGTGAGCAGTACTTC	CASSRLAGGEQYF
.	13	TRBV10-3	.	TRBJ2-7	TGTGCCATCAGTGAGAGCGGTCCCTACGAGCAGTACTTC	CAISESGPYEQYF
.	15	TRBV9	once	TRBJ1-3	TGTGCCAGCAGCCTTAGGGTGACCCGGGGAAACACCATATATTTT	CASSLRVTRGNTIYF
.	16	TRBV10-3	.	TRBJ2-4	TGTGCCTCCAAAACCGGAGGGGTCGGAGCCAAAAACATTCAGTACTTC	CASKTGGVGAKNIQYF
.	15	TRBV5-1	.	TRBJ1-1	TGCGCCAGCAGCTTAGTCGGCACCTTGAACACTGAAGCTTTCTTT	CASSLVGTLNTEAFF
.	15	TRBV5-1	.	TRBJ2-7	TGCGCCAGCAGCTTGGCGTCCGACCGCCTTTACGAGCAGTACTTC	CASSLASDRLYEQYF
.	15	TRBV30	.	TRBJ2-5	TGTGCCTGGAGTTGGAGCTTTTCCCATGAAGAGACCCAGTACTTC	CAWSWSFSHEETQYF
.	16	TRBV12-2	.	TRBJ2-3	TGTGCAAGTCGCCTAAGACTAGCGGGGGGCACAGATACGCAGTATTTT	CASRLRLAGGTDTQYF
TRBD1	16	TRBV2	.	TRBJ2-7	TGTGCCAGCAGTGAACGACAGGGGGCCAACTCCTACGAGCAGTACTTC	CASSERQGANSYEQYF
.	13	TRBV7-9	.	TRBJ2-4	TGTGCCAGCAGCGTGGACTCTACGAACATTCAGTACTTC	CASSVDSTNIQYF
TRBD1	15	TRBV29-1	.	TRBJ1-2	TGCAGCGTCCCAGACCGGGACAGGGGACTCTATGGCTACACCTTC	CSVPDRDRGLYGYTF
.	13	TRBV18	.	TRBJ2-2	TGTGCCAGCTCACCAGTTATTACCGGGGAGCTGTTTTTT	CASSPVITGELFF
.	16	TRBV30	.	TRBJ2-7	TGTGCCTGGACCTCCCAATTTGTGACGGAGCCTTACGAGCAGTACTTC	CAWTSQFVTEPYEQYF
TRBD1	16	TRBV7-9	.	TRBJ1-3	TGTGCCAGCAGCCAAAGGACAGGGAACGCTGGAAACACCATATATTTT	CASSQRTGNAGNTIYF
.	14	TRBV6-5	.	TRBJ2-7	TGTGCCAGCAGTTCAGACGGACCCCCCTCCGAGCAGTACTTC	CASSSDGPPSEQYF
.	12	TRBV11-3	.	TRBJ2-1	TGTGCCAGCAGCCTCCAGGCAGGGGAGCAGTTCTTC	CASSLQAGEQFF
.	13	TRBV29-1	.	TRBJ1-1	TGCAGCTGGGCCAGGGGAAAGAGTTCTGAAGCTTTCTTT	CSWARGKSSEAFF
.	15	TRBV30	.	TRBJ1-4	TGTGCCTGGAGTGTAAGAGGGGGGGCTTATGAAAAACTGTTTTTT	CAWSVRGGAYEKLFF
TRBD2	16	TRBV27	.	TRBJ2-2	TGTGCCAGCAGTCAAACGCCTAGCGGGAGGACCGGGGAGCTGTTTTTT	CASSQTPSGRTGELFF